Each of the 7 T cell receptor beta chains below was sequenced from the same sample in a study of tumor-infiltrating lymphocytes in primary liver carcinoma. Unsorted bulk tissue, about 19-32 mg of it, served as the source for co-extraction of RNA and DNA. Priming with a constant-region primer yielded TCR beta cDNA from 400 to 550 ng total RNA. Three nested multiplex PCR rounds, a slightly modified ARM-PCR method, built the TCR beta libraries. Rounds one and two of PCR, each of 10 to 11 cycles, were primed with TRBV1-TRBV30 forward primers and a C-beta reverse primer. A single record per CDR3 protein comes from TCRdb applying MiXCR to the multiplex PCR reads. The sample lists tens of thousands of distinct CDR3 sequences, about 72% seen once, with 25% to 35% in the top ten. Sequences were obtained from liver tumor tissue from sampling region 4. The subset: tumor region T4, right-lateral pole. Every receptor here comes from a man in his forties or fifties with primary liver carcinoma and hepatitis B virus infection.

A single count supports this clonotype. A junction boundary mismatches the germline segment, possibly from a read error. CDR3 in amino acids: CTSSPSLLAGGNEQFF. In DNA form, the CDR3 reads TGTACCAGCTCACCAAGTCTACTAGCGGGAGGCAATGAGCAGTTCTTC. The genes are TRBV18 and TRBJ2-1, with 12 bases that match TRBD2. The CDR3 loop spans 16 amino acids. Germline V gene data show CDR1 as KGHSH and CDR2 as LQKENI.

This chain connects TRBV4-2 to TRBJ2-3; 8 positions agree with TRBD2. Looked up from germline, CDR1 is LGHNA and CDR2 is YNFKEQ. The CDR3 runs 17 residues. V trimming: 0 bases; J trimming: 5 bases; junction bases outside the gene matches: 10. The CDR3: CASSQDGGAGEVDTQYF. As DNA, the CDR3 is TGTGCCAGCAGCCAAGATGGGGGAGCGGGAGAGGTAGATACGCAGTATTTT.

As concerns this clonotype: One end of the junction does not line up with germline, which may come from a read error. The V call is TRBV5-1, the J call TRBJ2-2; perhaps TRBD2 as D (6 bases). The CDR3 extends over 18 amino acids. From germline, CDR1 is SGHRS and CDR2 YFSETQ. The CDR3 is CDSSLMFGGTMNTGELFF. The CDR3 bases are TGCGACAGCAGCTTGATGTTTGGAGGGACGATGAACACCGGGGAGCTGTTTTTC. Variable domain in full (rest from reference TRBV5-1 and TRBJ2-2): KAGVTQTPRYLIKTRGQQVTLSCSPISGHRSVSWYQQTPGQGLQFLFEYFSETQRNKGNFPGRFSGRQFSNSRSEMNVSTLELGDSALYLCDSSLMFGGTMNTGELFFGEGSRLTVL.

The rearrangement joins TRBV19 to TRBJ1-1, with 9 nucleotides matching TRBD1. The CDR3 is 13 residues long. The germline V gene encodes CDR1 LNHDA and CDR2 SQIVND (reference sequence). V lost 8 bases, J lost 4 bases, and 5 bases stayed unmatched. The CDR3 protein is CASGGTGSTEAFF. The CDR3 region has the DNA TGTGCCAGTGGGGGGACAGGGAGCACTGAAGCTTTCTTT.

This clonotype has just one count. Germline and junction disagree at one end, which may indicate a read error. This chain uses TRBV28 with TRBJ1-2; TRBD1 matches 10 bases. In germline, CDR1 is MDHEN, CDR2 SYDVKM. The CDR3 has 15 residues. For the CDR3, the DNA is TGTGCCAGCAGCTCCGGGACAGGGGCAAACTATGGCCACACCTTC. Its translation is CASSSGTGANYGHTF.

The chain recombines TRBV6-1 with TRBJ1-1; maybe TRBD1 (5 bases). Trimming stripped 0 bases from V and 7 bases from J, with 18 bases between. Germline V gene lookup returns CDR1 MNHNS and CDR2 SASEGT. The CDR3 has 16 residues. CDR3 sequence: CASSEALVRGPVEAFF. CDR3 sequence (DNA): TGTGCCAGCAGTGAAGCGCTGGTGCGGGGACCTGTTGAAGCTTTCTTT.

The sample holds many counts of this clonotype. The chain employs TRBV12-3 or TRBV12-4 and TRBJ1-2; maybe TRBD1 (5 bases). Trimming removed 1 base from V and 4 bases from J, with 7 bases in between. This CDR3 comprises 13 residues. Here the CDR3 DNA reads TGTGCCAGCAGTTTAGGGCAGGGCTATGGCTACACCTTC. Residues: CASSLGQGYGYTF.